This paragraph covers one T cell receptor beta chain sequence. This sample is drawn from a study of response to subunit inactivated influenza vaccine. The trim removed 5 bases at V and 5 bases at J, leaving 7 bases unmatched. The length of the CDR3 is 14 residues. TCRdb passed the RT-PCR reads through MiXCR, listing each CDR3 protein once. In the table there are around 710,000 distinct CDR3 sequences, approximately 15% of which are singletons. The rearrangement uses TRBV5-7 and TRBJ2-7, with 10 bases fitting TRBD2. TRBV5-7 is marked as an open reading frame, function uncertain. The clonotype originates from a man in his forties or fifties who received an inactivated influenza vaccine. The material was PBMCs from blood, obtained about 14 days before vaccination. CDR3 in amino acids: CASRVAGGPNEQYF. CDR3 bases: TGTGCCAGCAGAGTAGCGGGAGGCCCGAACGAGCAGTACTTC.